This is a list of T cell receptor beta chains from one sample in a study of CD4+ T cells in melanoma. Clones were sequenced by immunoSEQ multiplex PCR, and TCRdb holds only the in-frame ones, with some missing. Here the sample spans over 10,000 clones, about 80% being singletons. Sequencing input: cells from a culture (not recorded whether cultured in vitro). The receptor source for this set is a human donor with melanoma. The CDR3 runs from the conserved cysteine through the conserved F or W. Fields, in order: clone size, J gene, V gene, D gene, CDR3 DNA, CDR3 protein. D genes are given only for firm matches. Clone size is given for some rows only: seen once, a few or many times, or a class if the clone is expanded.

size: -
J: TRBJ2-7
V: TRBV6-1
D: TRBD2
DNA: TGTGCCAGCAGTGAAGTCGCGGGGGGGCCCTACGAGCAGTACTTC
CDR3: CASSEVAGGPYEQYF

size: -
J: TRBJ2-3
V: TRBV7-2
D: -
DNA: TGTGCCAGCAGCTTTGGGGGCGGGGTAGATACGCAGTATTTT
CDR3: CASSFGGGVDTQYF

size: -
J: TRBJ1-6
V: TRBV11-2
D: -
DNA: TGTGCCAGTCGACAGAGCTCCTATAATTCACCCCTCCACTTT
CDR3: CASRQSSYNSPLHF

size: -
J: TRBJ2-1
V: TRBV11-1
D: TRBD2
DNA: TGTGCCAGCAGCTCTGATAGCGGGGGGCACTACAATGAGCAGTTCTTC
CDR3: CASSSDSGGHYNEQFF

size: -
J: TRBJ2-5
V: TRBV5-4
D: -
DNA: TGTGCCAGCAGCTTGGCCGGCTCGCAAGAGACCCAGTACTTC
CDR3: CASSLAGSQETQYF

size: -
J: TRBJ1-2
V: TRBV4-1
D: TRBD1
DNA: TGCGCCAGCAGCCAATTGGGGGGGACAGGGTCAGGGGGGAACTATGGCTACACCTTC
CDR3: CASSQLGGTGSGGNYGYTF

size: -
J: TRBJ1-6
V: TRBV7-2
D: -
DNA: TGTGCCAGCAGCTTAACGGGGGTAGGGTCACCCCTCCACTTT
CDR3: CASSLTGVGSPLHF

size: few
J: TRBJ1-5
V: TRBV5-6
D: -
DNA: TGTGCCAGCAGCTTGAATTCCTGGGGGGCCCAGCATTTT
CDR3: CASSLNSWGAQHF

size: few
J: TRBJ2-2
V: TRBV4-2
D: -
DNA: TGTGCCAGCAGCCCGAGGACGGGGACCGGGGAGCTGTTTTTT
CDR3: CASSPRTGTGELFF

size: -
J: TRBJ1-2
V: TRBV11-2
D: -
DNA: TGTGCCAGCACCCAGAGAACAAGATATGGCTACACCTTC
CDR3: CASTQRTRYGYTF

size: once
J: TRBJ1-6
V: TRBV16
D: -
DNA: TGTGCCAGCAGGGGGAGGGGCACCACCTCAAATTCACCCCTCCACTTT
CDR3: CASRGRGTTSNSPLHF

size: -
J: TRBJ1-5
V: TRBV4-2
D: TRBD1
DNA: TGTGCCAGCAGCCCCGGGACAGGGGGCGCAGAGAGCAATCAGCCCCAGCATTTT
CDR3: CASSPGTGGAESNQPQHF

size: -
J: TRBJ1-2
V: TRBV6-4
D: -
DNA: TGTGCCAGCAGCCCCCAGCGAGGGGTCGGCTACACCTTC
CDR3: CASSPQRGVGYTF

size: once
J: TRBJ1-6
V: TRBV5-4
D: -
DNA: TGTGCCAGCAGCTCTAGACTCCAGAGCAATTCACCCCTCCACTTT
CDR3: CASSSRLQSNSPLHF

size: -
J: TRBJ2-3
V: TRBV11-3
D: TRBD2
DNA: TGTGCCAGCAGTCCAGGGACTAACCCTAGCACAGATACGCAGTATTTT
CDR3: CASSPGTNPSTDTQYF

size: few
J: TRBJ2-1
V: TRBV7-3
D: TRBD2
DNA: TGTGCCAGCAGCTTAGACAGCGGGGAATACAATGAGCAGTTCTTC
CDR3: CASSLDSGEYNEQFF

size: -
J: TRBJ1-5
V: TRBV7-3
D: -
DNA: TGTGCCAGCAGCTTTCGGGGTAGCAATCAGCCCCAGCATTTT
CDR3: CASSFRGSNQPQHF

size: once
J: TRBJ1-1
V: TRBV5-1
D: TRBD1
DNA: TGCGCCAGCAGCTGGACAGGGGCTGACACTGAAGCTTTCTTT
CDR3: CASSWTGADTEAFF

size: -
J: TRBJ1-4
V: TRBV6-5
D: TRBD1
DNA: TGTGCCAGCACTGCGAACCGGGACAGTAATGAAAAACTGTTTTTT
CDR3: CASTANRDSNEKLFF

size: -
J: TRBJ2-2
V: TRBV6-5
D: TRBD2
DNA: TGTGCCAGCAGTCTCGGGACTACGAACACCGGGGAGCTGTTTTTT
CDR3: CASSLGTTNTGELFF

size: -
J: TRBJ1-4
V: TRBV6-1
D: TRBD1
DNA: TGTGCCAGCTCGACAGGGGGTTTCACTAATGAAAAACTGTTTTTT
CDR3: CASSTGGFTNEKLFF

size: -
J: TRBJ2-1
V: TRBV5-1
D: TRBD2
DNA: TGCGCCAGCAGCTTGATGTGGGCTAGCGGGGGCAATGAGCAGTTCTTC
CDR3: CASSLMWASGGNEQFF

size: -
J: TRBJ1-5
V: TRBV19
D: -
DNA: TGTGCCAGTACTCAAACGGGCAGGGACCATCAGCCCCAGCATTTT
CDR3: CASTQTGRDHQPQHF

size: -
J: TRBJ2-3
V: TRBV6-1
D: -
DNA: TGTGCCAGCAGGGTAAGCGGGCCTAGCACAGATACGCAGTATTTT
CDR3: CASRVSGPSTDTQYF

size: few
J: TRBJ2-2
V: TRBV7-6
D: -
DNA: TGTGCCAGCAGCTTATTGTCAACAACCGGGGAGCTGTTTTTT
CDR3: CASSLLSTTGELFF

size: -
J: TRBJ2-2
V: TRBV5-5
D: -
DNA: TGTGCCAGCAGCCCCTTCGGTGGGACGAACACCGGGGAGCTGTTTTTT
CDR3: CASSPFGGTNTGELFF

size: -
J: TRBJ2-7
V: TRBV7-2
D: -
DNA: TGTGCCAGCAGCTTAGGTTTAGCTAATAGAGTCTACGAGCAGTACTTC
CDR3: CASSLGLANRVYEQYF

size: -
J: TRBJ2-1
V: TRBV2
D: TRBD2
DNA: TGTGCCAGCAGGGTTAGCGGGGAGGGAGTCTTC
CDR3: CASRVSGEGVF

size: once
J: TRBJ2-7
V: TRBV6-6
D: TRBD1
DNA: TGTGCCAGCAGTGACGTACAGGGGGCGCGAGAGCAGTACTTC
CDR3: CASSDVQGAREQYF

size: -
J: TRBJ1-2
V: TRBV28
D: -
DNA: TGTGCCAGCAGTCCGTTGCGCGGCTATGGCTACACCTTC
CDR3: CASSPLRGYGYTF

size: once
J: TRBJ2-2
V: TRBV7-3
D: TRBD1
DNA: TGTGCCAGCAGCCAACTCGGGACAGCGAACACCGGGGAGCTGTTTTTT
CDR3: CASSQLGTANTGELFF

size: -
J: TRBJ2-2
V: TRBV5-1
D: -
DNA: TGCGCCAGCAGCCCGGGGGGCAGGGAGGCCGGGGAGCTGTTTTTT
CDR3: CASSPGGREAGELFF

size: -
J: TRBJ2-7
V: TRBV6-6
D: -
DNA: TGTGCCAGCAGCCAGAGACAGGAACCCGACTACGAGCAGTACTTC
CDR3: CASSQRQEPDYEQYF

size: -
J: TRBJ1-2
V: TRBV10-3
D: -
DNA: TGTGCCACTCACAGGCCGGGCTATGGCTACACCTTC
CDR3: CATHRPGYGYTF

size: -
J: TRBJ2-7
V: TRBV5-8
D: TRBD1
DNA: TGTGCCAGCAGTTCCCGGGACAGTTTATCCTACGAGCAGTACTTC
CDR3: CASSSRDSLSYEQYF